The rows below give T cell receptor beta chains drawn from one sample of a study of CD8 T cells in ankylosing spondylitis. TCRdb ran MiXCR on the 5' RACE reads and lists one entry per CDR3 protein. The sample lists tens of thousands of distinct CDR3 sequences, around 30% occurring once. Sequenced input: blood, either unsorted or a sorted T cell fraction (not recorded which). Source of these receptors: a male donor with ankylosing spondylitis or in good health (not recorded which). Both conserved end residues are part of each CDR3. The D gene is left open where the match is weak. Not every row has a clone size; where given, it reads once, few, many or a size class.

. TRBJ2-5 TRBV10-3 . TGTGCCATCAGTGACATAGTCGGGGTCGCGACCCAGTACTTC CAISDIVGVATQYF
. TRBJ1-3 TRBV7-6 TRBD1 TGTGCCAGCAGCTGGGGGACAGGACCGAATCCCGGAAACACCATATATTTT CASSWGTGPNPGNTIYF
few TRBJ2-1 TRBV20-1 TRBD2 TGCAGTGCTAGCGACTGGACTAGCGGTTACAATGAGCAGTTCTTC CSASDWTSGYNEQFF
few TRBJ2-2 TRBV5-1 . TGCGCCAGCAGCTTTTGGGCCGGGGAGCTGTTTTTT CASSFWAGELFF
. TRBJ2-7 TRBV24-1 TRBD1 TGTGCCACCAGTGAAGCCAGGGACAGCTCCTACGAGCAGTACTTC CATSEARDSSYEQYF
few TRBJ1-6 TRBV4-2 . TGTGCCAGCAGCCAAGAGGAACAGGGCAGCTATAATTCACCCCTCCACTTT CASSQEEQGSYNSPLHF
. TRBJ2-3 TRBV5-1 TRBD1 TGCGCCAGCAGCTTGGGGACAGGGTTGACAGATACGCAGTATTTT CASSLGTGLTDTQYF
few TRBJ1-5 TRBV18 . TGTGCCAGCTCACCGACCGGGGGGCCCCAGCATTTT CASSPTGGPQHF
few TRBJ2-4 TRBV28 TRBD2 TGTGCCAGCAGTGCCCCGGGACTAGCGGGGCGCGCGGCCAAAAACATTCAGTACTTC CASSAPGLAGRAAKNIQYF
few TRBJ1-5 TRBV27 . TGTGCCAGCAGGGCAGGGGCAAGGCAGCCCCAGCATTTT CASRAGARQPQHF
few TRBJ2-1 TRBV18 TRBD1 TGTGCCAGCTCACAGGGACAGGGGGCGAGCAATGAGCAGTTCTTC CASSQGQGASNEQFF
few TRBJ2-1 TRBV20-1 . TGCAGTGCTAAGGGCCTGATCATCAATGAGCAGTTCTTC CSAKGLIINEQFF
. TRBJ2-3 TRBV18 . TGTGCCAGCTCACCCAGACAGGGAGGAGCGACAGATACGCAGTATTTT CASSPRQGGATDTQYF
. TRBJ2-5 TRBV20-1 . TGCAGTGCTAGAGGGGTCGGGGAGACCCAGTACTTC CSARGVGETQYF
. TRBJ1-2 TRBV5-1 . TGCGCCAGCAGCTTTGGCTCAGGTGTAGGCAGTGGCTACACCTTC CASSFGSGVGSGYTF
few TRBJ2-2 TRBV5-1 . TGCGCCAGCAGGGGGGGCTACCAACCCAACACCGGGGAGCTGTTTTTT CASRGGYQPNTGELFF
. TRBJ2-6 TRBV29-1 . TGCAGCGTTACGGGCTCTGGGGCCAACGTCCTGACTTTC CSVTGSGANVLTF
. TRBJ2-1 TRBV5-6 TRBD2 TGTGCCAGCAGCTTCTTAGCGGGTAACAATGAGCAGTTCTTC CASSFLAGNNEQFF
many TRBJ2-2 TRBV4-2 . TGTGCCAGCAGCCATTCGGCAGGGAACACCGGGGAGCTGTTTTTT CASSHSAGNTGELFF
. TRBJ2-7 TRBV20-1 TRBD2 TGCAGTGCTAGGACTTTAGCGGGAGCTCTCTACGAGCAGTACTTC CSARTLAGALYEQYF
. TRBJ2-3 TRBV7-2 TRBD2 TGTGCCAGCAGCAACTGGCTAGCGGGAGCAGATACGCAGTATTTT CASSNWLAGADTQYF
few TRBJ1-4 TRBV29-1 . TGCAGCGTTGAAGGGAGGGGAACTAATGAAAAACTGTTTTTT CSVEGRGTNEKLFF
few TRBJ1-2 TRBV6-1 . TGTGCCAGCAGTCCTAATCCAGGGGATGGGGCCTATGGCTACACCTTC CASSPNPGDGAYGYTF
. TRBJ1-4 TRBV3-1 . TGTGCCAGCAGCCCAACCGGGACAACTAATGAAAAACTGTTTTTT CASSPTGTTNEKLFF
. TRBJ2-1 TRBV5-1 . TGCGCCAGCAGCTTGGCCGAAGGTGAGCAGTTCTTC CASSLAEGEQFF
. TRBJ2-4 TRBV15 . TGTGCCACCAGCAGAGCCGCGGGGTTAGCCAAAAACATTCAGTACTTC CATSRAAGLAKNIQYF
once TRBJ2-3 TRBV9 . TGTGCCAGCAGTGCTGGAACAGATACGCAGTATTTT CASSAGTDTQYF
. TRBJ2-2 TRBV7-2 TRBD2 TGTGCCAGCAGCCTAGCGGGGGGGGCGAACACCGGGGAGCTGTTTTTT CASSLAGGANTGELFF
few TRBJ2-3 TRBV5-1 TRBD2 TGCGCCAGCAGCTCCCGCACTAGCGGGAGTGGAGATACGCAGTATTTT CASSSRTSGSGDTQYF
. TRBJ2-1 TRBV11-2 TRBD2 TGTGCCAGCAGCTTATCTGGTCTCCGGGAGGGCGAGTTCTTC CASSLSGLREGEFF
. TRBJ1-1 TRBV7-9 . TGTGCCAGCAGCTTATCCACAGGGTACACTGAAGCTTTCTTT CASSLSTGYTEAFF
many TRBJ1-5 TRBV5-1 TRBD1 TGCGCCAGCAGCTCAGGGGGACATTCACAGGGGGAGCCCCAGCATTTT CASSSGGHSQGEPQHF
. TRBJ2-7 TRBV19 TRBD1 TGTGCCAGTAGTTTCCGCGACAGGGGGATTTACGAGCAGTACTTC CASSFRDRGIYEQYF
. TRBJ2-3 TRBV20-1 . TGCAGTGCTCGACCGGGGGATACGCAGTATTTT CSARPGDTQYF
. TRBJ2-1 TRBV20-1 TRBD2 TGCAGTGCTAGATCGGGACTAGCGGGGGTCGATGACCAGTTCTTC CSARSGLAGVDDQFF
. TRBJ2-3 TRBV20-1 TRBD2 TGCAGTGCTAGTTTACTAGCGGGGGGATATAGCACAGATACGCAGTATTTT CSASLLAGGYSTDTQYF